This T cell receptor (beta chain) was captured in a study of CXCR3-negative and CXCR3-positive naive CD8 T cells. This CDR3 spans 15 amino acids. Germline lookup yields CDR1 DFQATT and CDR2 SNEGSKA (reference sequence). Points from the study as a whole: Naive cells with CXCR3 showed TRB CDR3s that were more hydrophobic than those in CXCR3-negative naive cells. The study found that naive CXCR3-negative and CXCR3-positive cells shared TRBV-TRBJ usage, while memory cells differed.

This clonotype is classed as medium-sized (0.01 to 0.1%) by frequency. The antigen is unknown. 5' RACE with UMI labels generated the TRB cDNA libraries. TCRdb re-called the 5' RACE reads and shows each CDR3 protein once, DNA omitted. In all, the sample yields about 2,700 distinct CDR3 sequences. Sequenced sample: naive CXCR3+ CD8+ T cells from blood. Subset noted: CD45RO-CCR7+CD27+CD95- naive CD8+ T cells expressing CXCR3 (TNR3+). The sequence was obtained from a human donor in good health. Some clones in this sample may be carry-over from other donors' samples. The genes are TRBV20-1 and TRBJ2-1; the TCRdb call, TRBD2, lacks DNA for checking. The CDR3 sequence is CSAPTGLAGYNEQFF.